Below, 5 T cell receptor beta chains from the same sample are listed, as sequenced in a study of blood T cells in healthy people across ages (dated by TCRdb to the mid-2010s). Receptors were amplified or captured by 5' RACE. The instrument was an Illumina HiSeq 2500. A second roughly 6 to 11 cycle PCR used a sample-barcoded 5' primer and a J-beta primer mix. Using fastp trimming at Q25 and MiXCR clonotype assembly, TCRdb reanalyzed the public sequencing data and kept in-frame beta chains. CDR3 protein sequences are deduplicated, and each keeps its most common genes and DNA. The sample profile shows approximately 1.5 million distinct CDR3 sequences; approximately 32% of them were found once. About 11% of the sample lies in the top ten. Sequencing was done on a sample of blood. The receptors come from a woman aged 30 to 39 in good health.

The rearrangement joins TRBV11-2 to TRBJ1-2; D not resolved. CDR3 length: 16 residues. Trimming pared 1 base from V and 1 base from J, leaving 13 bases between. Germline V gene lookup returns CDR1 SGHAT and CDR2 FQNNGV. The CDR3 DNA is TGTGCCAGCAGCTTAGGTAGTGGAATTGATAACTATGGCTACACCTTC. This gives the protein CASSLGSGIDNYGYTF.

This clonotype showed up many times. This chain uses TRBV5-1 with TRBJ2-5, with a possible D match to TRBD1 (6 bases). The CDR3 loop spans 18 amino acids. V lost 3 bases and J 3 bases, leaving 24 bases between the germline ends. Germline lookup yields CDR1 SGHRS and CDR2 YFSETQ. CDR3: CASSWGSGTPYKEETQYF. CDR3 coding DNA: TGCGCCAGCAGCTGGGGCTCCGGGACACCGTATAAGGAAGAGACCCAGTACTTC.

This clonotype was seen many times. The chain links TRBV20-1 to TRBJ2-7, with 8 bases fitting TRBD1. V lost 1 base to trimming and J lost 3 bases; unmatched junction nucleotides: 5. CDR1 and CDR2 (germline): DFQATT, SNEGSKA (reference sequence). CDR3 length: 14 amino acids. As DNA, the CDR3 is TGCAGTGCTAGAGGACAGGGGAATTACTACGAGCAGTACTTC. Translated: CSARGQGNYYEQYF.

A remark on this clonotype: Its ends do not fully match the called genes, so a read error is possible. The chain is built from TRBV27 and TRBJ2-5; a weak D match, TRBD1 (6 bases). Germline V CDR1 and CDR2: MNHEY, SMNVEV (reference sequence). This CDR3 has 14 residues. The CDR3 loop reads CASSPLDSQENQYF. In DNA form, the CDR3 reads TGTGCCAGCAGTCCTTTGGACAGCCAAGAGAACCAGTACTTC.

This CDR3 reads CASSLEAVPDRHYGYTF. The CDR3 DNA is TGTGCCAGCAGTTTAGAAGCCGTCCCGGACAGACACTATGGCTACACCTTC. This chain joins TRBV27 and TRBJ1-2, with D perhaps matching TRBD1 (6 bases). This CDR3 is 17 amino acids long. V lost 2 bases and J 3 bases, leaving 19 bases between the germline ends. Germline CDR1 reads MNHEY; CDR2 reads SMNVEV (reference sequence).